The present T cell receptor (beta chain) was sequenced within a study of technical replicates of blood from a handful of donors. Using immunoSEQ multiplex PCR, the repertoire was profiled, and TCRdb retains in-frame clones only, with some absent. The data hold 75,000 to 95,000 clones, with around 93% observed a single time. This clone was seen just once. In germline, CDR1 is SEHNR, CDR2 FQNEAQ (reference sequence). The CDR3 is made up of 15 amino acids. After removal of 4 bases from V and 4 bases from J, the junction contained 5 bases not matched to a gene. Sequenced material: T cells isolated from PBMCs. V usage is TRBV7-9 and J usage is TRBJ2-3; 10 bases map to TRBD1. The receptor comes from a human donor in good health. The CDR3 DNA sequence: TGTGCCAGCAGCTCCGGGACAGGGGTTGCAGATACGCAGTATTTT. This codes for CASSSGTGVADTQYF.